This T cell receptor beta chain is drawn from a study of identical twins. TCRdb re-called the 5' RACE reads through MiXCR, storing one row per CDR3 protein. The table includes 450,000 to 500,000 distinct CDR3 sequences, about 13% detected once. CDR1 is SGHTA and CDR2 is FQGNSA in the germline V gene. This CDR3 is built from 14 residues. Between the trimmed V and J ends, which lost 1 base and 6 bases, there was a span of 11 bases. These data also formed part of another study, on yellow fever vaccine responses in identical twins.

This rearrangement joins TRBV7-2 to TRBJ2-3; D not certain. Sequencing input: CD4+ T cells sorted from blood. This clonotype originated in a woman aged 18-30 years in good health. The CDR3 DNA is TGTGCCAGCAGCTTAGAAGGCCTTCGGGATACGCAGTATTTT. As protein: CASSLEGLRDTQYF.